The TCR beta chain described here comes from a study of T cells in Graves' hyperthyroidism and ophthalmopathy. TCR beta CDR3 regions were amplified from RNA transcripts. TCR CDR3 regions were first amplified by RT-PCR with HTBI primers. Via MiXCR, TCRdb re-called the multiplex PCR reads, giving one row per CDR3 protein. The sample lists 500,000 to 750,000 distinct CDR3 sequences, about half occurring once. This clonotype was seen ten or more times. Germline assignment: CDR1 LGHNA and CDR2 YSLEER. This CDR3 comprises 14 residues. V was cut by 0 bases and J by 0 bases, with 5 bases left in between. This chain uses TRBV4-3 with TRBJ1-2, with D uncertain. Material for sequencing was peripheral blood or thyroid tissue (not recorded which). This receptor was obtained from a young woman with Graves' hyperthyroidism. The CDR3 spells CASSQDKANYGYTF. The CDR3, as DNA: TGCGCCAGCAGCCAAGACAAGGCTAACTATGGCTACACCTTC.